This T cell receptor (beta chain) appears in the sequencing data of a study of T cell clones after liver transplantation. Turning to the study itself: Third-party-reactive TCRbeta sequences from pre-transplant mixed lymphocyte reactions served as antigen-independent comparators.

Trimming shortened V by 5 bases and J by 15 bases, and 17 bases separated the two germline ends. From germline, CDR1 is MNHNS and CDR2 SASEGT. The CDR3 totals 12 residues. TCRdb's copy holds only in-frame clones and misses some; the assay was immunoSEQ multiplex PCR. The sample has tens of thousands of clones; around four fifths are singletons. Sequences were derived from CD4+ T cells from blood, sampled at the 22-month timepoint. The source is a human patient who received a liver transplant. A subset of T cells may come from the graft donor. V is TRBV6-1 and J is TRBJ2-1; tentative D call: TRBD2 (5 bases). The CDR3 loop reads CASSFDHEGRFF. CDR3 nucleotides: TGTGCCAGCAGTTTTGATCATGAGGGAAGGTTCTTC.